The 10 T cell receptor beta chains below come from one sample, sequenced in a study of glioma-infiltrating T cells. Amplification of TCR alpha and beta CDR3 regions from RNA used iRepertoire nested multiplex PCR. Each CDR3 protein gets one entry after TCRdb re-called the multiplex PCR reads with MiXCR. The data show 400,000 or so distinct CDR3 sequences, roughly two fifths seen once. Sequencing used glioma tissue, nonneoplastic brain tissue, or PBMCs (not recorded which). These receptors all come from a human donor with low-grade glioma or glioblastoma, undergoing nonglioma brain surgery, or in good health (not recorded which).

This rearrangement joins TRBV5-1 to TRBJ2-3; D perhaps matches TRBD2 (5 bases). The ends were cut back, 4 bases at V and 1 base at J, with 10 bases in the middle. This CDR3 is built from 14 residues. From germline, CDR1 is SGHRS and CDR2 YFSETQ. CDR3 in amino acids: CASSALVGTDTQYF. The CDR3 DNA is TGCGCCAGCAGCGCACTAGTCGGCACAGATACGCAGTATTTT.

The genes are TRBV10-3 and TRBJ1-5; TRBD1 is a possible D gene (6 bases). The germline gives CDR1 ENHRY, CDR2 SYGVKD. V was pared by 3 bases and J by 7 bases, with 13 bases between. The CDR3 length is 14 residues. CDR3 in amino acids: CAISERQGSQPQHF. In nucleotides, the CDR3 is TGTGCCATCAGTGAAAGGCAGGGGAGCCAGCCCCAGCATTTT.

This clonotype was seen a handful of times. V and J are TRBV4-2 and TRBJ2-7; possible D gene TRBD1, 7 bases. Trimming removed 4 bases from V and 5 bases from J, with 21 bases in between. The germline V gene has CDR1 LGHNA and CDR2 YNFKEQ. This CDR3 has 16 residues. CDR3 loop: CASSPPTWRGPNEQYF. The CDR3 DNA sequence: TGTGCCAGCAGCCCGCCTACTTGGAGGGGGCCGAACGAGCAGTACTTC.

For this clonotype: The conserved phenylalanine or tryptophan normally closing the CDR3 is absent here, so this likely arose from a read error. This chain uses TRBV28 with TRBJ2-7, with D perhaps TRBD1 or TRBD2 (6 bases each). V was pared by 2 bases and J by 2 bases, with 22 bases between. Germline CDR1 and CDR2: MDHEN and SYDVKM. The CDR3 totals 18 residues. CDR3 protein: CASSLRLGGGGAPYEQYL. CDR3 DNA: TGTGCCAGCAGTTTAAGGCTTGGGGGCGGAGGGGCCCCCTACGAGCAGTACCTC.

This clonotype was found a few times. The germline gene is not matched at one end of the junction; a read error may be the cause. The chain joins TRBV6-1 to TRBJ2-4; no reliable D call. The CDR3 extends over 14 amino acids. The germline CDR1 and CDR2 sequences are MNHNS and SASEGT. The CDR3 nucleotides are TGTGCCAGCAGTGAGTCGGGCGGCAAAAATATTCAGTACTTC. Encoded protein: CASSESGGKNIQYF.

This clonotype was counted at least ten times. The chain has TRBV20-1 and TRBJ2-3, with a tentative D call TRBD1 (6 bases). CDR3 length: 12 amino acids. Germline CDR1 is DFQATT and CDR2 is SNEGSKA (reference sequence). Trimming pared 4 bases from V and 8 bases from J, leaving 13 bases between. CDR3 sequence (DNA): TGCAGTGCTACACCGCAGGGGTCTACGCAGTATTTT. It is translated as CSATPQGSTQYF.

This clonotype occurred a few times. This chain links TRBV3-1 with TRBJ1-2; no firm D call. Germline CDR1 is LGHDT and CDR2 is YNNKEL (reference sequence). This CDR3 contains 14 residues. Trimming removed 1 base from V and 6 bases from J, with 12 bases in between. In DNA form, the CDR3 reads TGTGCCAGCAGCCAAGCCGGCAATAAGGATGGCTACACCTTC. It yields the protein CASSQAGNKDGYTF. The whole variable domain, remainder taken from reference TRBV3-1 and TRBJ1-2, is DTAVSQTPKYLVTQMGNDKSIKCEQNLGHDTMYWYKQDSKKFLKIMFSYNNKELIINETVPNRFSPKSPDKAHLNLHINSLELGDSAVYFCASSQAGNKDGYTFGSGTRLTVV.

This clonotype was counted many times. This sequence joins TRBV20-1 and TRBJ1-5, with 7 bases matching TRBD1. Germline lookup yields CDR1 DFQATT and CDR2 SNEGSKA (reference sequence). Germline trimming cut 3 bases from V and 6 bases from J; bases unmatched to any gene: 14. The CDR3 sequence is 16 residues long. The CDR3 loop reads CSASGVTGFGGQPQHF. In DNA, the CDR3 is TGCAGTGCTAGTGGGGTGACAGGGTTTGGGGGTCAGCCCCAGCATTTT.

With respect to this clonotype: Since a much larger clone is just one base distant, this may be a read error. The rearrangement joins TRBV28 to TRBJ2-3; perhaps TRBD1 as D (5 bases). The germline CDR1 and CDR2 sequences are MDHEN and SYDVKM. Trimming removed 4 bases from V and 8 bases from J, with 13 bases in between. The CDR3 has 13 residues. CDR3 protein: CASSSRRQGTQYF. Here the CDR3 DNA reads TGTGCCAGCAGTTCCCGACGGCAGGGTACGCAGTATTTT.

About this clonotype itself: A read error may be the cause here, since a much bigger clone is one base away. The chain uses TRBV6-6 and TRBJ2-7; 13 nucleotides line up with TRBD2. After removal of 5 bases from V and 5 bases from J, the junction contained 6 bases not matched to a gene. The CDR3 length is 15 residues. Germline CDR1 and CDR2: MNHNY and SVGAGI (reference sequence). CDR3 amino acids: CASSPGLAGAHEQYF. DNA for the CDR3: TGTGCCAGCAGTCCCGGACTAGCGGGGGCCCACGAGCAGTACTTC.